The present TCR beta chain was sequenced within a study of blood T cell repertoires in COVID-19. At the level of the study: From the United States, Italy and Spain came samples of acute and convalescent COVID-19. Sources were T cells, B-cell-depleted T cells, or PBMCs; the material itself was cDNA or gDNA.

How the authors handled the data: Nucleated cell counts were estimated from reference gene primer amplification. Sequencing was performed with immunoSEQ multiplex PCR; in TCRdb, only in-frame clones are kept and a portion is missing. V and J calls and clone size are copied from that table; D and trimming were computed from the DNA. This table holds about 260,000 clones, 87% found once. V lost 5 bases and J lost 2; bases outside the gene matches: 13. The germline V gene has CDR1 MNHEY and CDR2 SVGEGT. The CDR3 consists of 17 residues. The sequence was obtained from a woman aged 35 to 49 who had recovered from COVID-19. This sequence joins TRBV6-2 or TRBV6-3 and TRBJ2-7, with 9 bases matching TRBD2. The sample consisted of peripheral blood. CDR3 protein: CASSRGPYLAGTYEQYF. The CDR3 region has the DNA TGTGCCAGCAGTCGTGGCCCTTACCTAGCGGGGACCTACGAGCAGTACTTC.